This T cell receptor (beta chain) was observed in a study of blood T cell repertoires in COVID-19. Background on the study: Some COVID-19 samples were acute and others convalescent; all came from the United States, Italy and Spain. PBMCs, B-cell-depleted T cells, or T cells provided the cDNA or gDNA that made up the material.

Per the study methods: Reference gene primer amplification yielded estimated nucleated cell counts. Using immunoSEQ multiplex PCR, the repertoire was profiled, and TCRdb retains in-frame clones only, with some absent. The V and J calls and the clone size are those of that table, but D and trimming were determined from the DNA. This table holds a few hundred thousand clones, around 85% found once. The trim removed 1 base at V and 4 bases at J, leaving 3 bases unmatched. Germline V gene lookup returns CDR1 SEHNR and CDR2 FQNEAQ (reference sequence). This CDR3 region has 15 residues. The rearrangement joins TRBV7-9 to TRBJ1-5, with 8 nucleotides matching TRBD1. This clonotype was sampled from a human donor in a cohort sampled during active COVID-19. Specimen: peripheral blood. CDR3 nucleotides: TGTGCCAGCAGCTTAGGAAGGACAGGGAATCAGCCCCAGCATTTT. It translates to CASSLGRTGNQPQHF.